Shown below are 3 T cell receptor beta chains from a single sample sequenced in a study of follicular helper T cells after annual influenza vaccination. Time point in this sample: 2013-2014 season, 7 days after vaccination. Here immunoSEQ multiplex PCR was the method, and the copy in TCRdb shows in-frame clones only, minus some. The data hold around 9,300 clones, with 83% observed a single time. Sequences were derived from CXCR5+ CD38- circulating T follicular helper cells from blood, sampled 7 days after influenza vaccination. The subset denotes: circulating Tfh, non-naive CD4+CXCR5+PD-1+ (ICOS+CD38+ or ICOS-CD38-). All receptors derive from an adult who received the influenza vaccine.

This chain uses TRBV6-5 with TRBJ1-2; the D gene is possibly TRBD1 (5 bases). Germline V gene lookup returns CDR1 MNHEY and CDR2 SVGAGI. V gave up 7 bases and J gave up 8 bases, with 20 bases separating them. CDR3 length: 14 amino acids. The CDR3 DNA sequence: TGTGCCAGCACTCAAGGGGTCTCTAGAGGAGGCTACACCTTC. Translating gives CASTQGVSRGGYTF.

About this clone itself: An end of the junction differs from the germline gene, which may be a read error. CDR3 protein: CASSLDRPSLLVF. In DNA, the CDR3 is TGTGCCAGCAGCTTAGACCGGCCCTCTTTATTGGTCTTC. The V call is TRBV7-8, the J call TRBJ2-1, with D unclear. The V gene's germline CDR1 is SGHVS and CDR2 FQNEAQ. This CDR3 has 13 amino acids. Using reference TRBV7-8 and TRBJ2-1 for the parts outside the CDR3, the full variable domain is GAGVSQSPRYKVAKRGQDVALRCDPISGHVSLFWYQQALGQGPEFLTYFQNEAQLDKSGLPSDRFFAERPEGSVSTLKIQRTQQEDSAVYLCASSLDRPSLLVFGPGTRLTVL.

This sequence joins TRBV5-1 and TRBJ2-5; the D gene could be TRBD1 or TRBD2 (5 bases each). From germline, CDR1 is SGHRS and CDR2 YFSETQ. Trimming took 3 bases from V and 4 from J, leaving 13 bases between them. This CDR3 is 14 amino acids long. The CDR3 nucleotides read TGCGCCAGCAGCTCCCAGGGAGCACCAGAGACCCAGTACTTC. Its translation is CASSSQGAPETQYF.